Sequencing of this T cell receptor (beta chain) was carried out in a study of OX40 agonist ivuxolimab in advanced cancers. Overall study context: The dose-escalation cohort was around 83% male, with a mean age of approximately 62 years, ranging roughly 20 to 90.

There are 14 residues in the CDR3. With V trimmed by 3 bases and J by 0 bases, 1 base remained unmatched. Germline CDR1 and CDR2: LNHDA and SQIVND (reference sequence). The protocol was immunoSEQ multiplex PCR, while the TCRdb copy is restricted to in-frame clones and leaves out a portion. The sample consists of 65,000 to 85,000 clones, around 90% of them appearing once. General study results and limits: Several nonresponders also turned out to have low normalized T-cell clonal expansion.

Of note for this clone: Its antigen is as yet unknown.

This receptor was taken from an adult with an advanced solid tumor such as melanoma, head and neck, liver or kidney cancer. The sample here was CD4+ or CD8+ T cells sorted from blood, taken in a trial of the OX40 agonist ivuxolimab. The chain links TRBV19 to TRBJ1-1; 7 bases align to TRBD1. The CDR3 here is CASSMGQLNTEAFF. In DNA, the CDR3 is TGTGCCAGTAGTATGGGACAGTTGAACACTGAAGCTTTCTTT. Full variable domain (remainder filled in from reference TRBV19 and TRBJ1-1): DGGITQSPKYLFRKEGQNVTLSCEQNLNHDAMYWYRQDPGQGLRLIYYSQIVNDFQKGDIAEGYSVSREKKESFPLTVTSAQKNPTAFYLCASSMGQLNTEAFFGQGTRLTVV.